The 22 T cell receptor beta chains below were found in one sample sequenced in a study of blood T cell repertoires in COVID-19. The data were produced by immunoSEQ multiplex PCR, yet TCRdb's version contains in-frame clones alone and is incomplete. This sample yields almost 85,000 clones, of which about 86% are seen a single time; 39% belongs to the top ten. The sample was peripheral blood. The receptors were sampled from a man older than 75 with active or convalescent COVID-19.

CDR3 in DNA: TGTGCCAGCAGTTACGGGACTAAACGGACAGATACGCAGTATTTT. Encoded protein: CASSYGTKRTDTQYF. The chain links TRBV6-5 to TRBJ2-3, with 7 bases fitting TRBD2. Trimming took 2 bases from V and 3 from J; bases not matched to a gene: 5. CDR3 length: 15 amino acids. Per the germline V gene, CDR1 is MNHEY and CDR2 is SVGAGI.

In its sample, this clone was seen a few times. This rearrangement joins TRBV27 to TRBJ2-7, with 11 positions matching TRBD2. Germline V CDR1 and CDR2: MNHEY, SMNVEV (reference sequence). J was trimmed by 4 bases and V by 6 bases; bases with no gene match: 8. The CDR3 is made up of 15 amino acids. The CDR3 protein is CASSIQGTSGYEQYF. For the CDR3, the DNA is TGTGCCAGCAGCATCCAGGGGACTAGCGGATACGAGCAGTACTTC.

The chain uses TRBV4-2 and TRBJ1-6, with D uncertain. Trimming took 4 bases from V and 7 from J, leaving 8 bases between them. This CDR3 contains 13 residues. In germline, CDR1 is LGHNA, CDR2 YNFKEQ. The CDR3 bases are TGTGCCAGCAGCCTGGCAAGAAATTCACCCCTCCACTTT. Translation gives CASSLARNSPLHF.

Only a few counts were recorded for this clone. CDR3 sequence: CAWSPGLAGVNEQFF. CDR3 nucleotide sequence: TGTGCCTGGAGCCCGGGACTAGCGGGAGTCAATGAGCAGTTCTTC. The rearrangement links TRBV30 to TRBJ2-1, with 14 bases matching TRBD2. CDR1 GTSNPN and CDR2 SVGIG come from the germline V gene (reference sequence). Trimming cost V 3 bases and J 6 bases; bases outside gene matches: 4. This CDR3 is built from 15 residues.

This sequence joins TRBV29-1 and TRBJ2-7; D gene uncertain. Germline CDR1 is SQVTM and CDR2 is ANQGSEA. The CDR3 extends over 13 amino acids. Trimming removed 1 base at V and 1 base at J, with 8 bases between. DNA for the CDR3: TGCAGCGTTGAAGTACAGACGTCCTACGAGCAGTACTTC. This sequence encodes CSVEVQTSYEQYF.

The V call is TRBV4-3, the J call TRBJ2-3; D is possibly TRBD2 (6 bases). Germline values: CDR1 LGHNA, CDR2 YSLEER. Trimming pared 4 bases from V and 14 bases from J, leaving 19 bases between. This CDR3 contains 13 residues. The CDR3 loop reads CASSPQPGDRLYF. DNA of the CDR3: TGCGCCAGCAGCCCCCAACCGGGAGATCGCCTGTATTTT.

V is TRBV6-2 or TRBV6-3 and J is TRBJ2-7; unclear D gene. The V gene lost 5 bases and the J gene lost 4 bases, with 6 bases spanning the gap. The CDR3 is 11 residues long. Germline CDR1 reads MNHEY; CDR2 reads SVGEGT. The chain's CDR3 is CASSPLYEQYF. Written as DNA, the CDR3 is TGTGCCAGCAGTCCCCTGTACGAGCAGTACTTC.

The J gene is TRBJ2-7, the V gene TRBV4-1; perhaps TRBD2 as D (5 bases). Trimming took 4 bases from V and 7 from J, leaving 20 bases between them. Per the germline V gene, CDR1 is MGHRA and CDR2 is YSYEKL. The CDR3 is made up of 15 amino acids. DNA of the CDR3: TGCGCCAGCAGCCTCCCTGGGAGTAGGGCTTGGGAGCAGTACTTC. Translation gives CASSLPGSRAWEQYF.

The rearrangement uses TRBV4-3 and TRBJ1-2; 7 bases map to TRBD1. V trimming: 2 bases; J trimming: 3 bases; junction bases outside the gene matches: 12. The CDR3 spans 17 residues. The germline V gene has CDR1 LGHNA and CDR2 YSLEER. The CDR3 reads CASSQSSSGTAYYGYTF. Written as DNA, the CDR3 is TGCGCCAGCAGCCAATCGTCCTCCGGGACAGCTTACTATGGCTACACCTTC.

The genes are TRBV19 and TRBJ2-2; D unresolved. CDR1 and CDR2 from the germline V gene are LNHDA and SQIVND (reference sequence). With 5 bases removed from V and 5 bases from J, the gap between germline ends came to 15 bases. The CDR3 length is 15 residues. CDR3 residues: CASSSVRSITGELFF. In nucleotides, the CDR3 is TGTGCCAGTAGTTCCGTCAGAAGTATAACCGGGGAGCTGTTTTTT. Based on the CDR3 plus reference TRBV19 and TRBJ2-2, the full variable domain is DGGITQSPKYLFRKEGQNVTLSCEQNLNHDAMYWYRQDPGQGLRLIYYSQIVNDFQKGDIAEGYSVSREKKESFPLTVTSAQKNPTAFYLCASSSVRSITGELFFGEGSRLTVL.

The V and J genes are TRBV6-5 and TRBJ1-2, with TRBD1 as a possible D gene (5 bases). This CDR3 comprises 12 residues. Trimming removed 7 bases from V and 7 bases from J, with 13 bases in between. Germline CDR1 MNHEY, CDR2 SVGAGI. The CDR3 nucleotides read TGTGCCAGCACTATAAGGGGCGGTGGCTACACCTTC. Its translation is CASTIRGGGYTF.

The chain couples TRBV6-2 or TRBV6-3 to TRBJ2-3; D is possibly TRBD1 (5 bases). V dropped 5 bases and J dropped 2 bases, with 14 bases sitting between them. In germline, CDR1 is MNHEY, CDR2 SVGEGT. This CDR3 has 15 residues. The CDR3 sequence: CASSPDRMITDTQYF. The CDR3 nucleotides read TGTGCCAGCAGTCCCGACAGAATGATCACAGATACGCAGTATTTT.

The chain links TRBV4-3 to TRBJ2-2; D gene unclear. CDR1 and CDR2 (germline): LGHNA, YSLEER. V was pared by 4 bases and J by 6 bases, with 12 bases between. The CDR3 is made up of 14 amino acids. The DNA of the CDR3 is TGCGCCAGCAGCCCTTACACAAATGCCGGGGAGCTGTTTTTT. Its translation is CASSPYTNAGELFF.

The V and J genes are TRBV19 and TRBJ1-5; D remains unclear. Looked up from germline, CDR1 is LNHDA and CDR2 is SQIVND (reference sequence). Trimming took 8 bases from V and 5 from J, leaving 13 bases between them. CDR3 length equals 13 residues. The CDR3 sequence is CASCSDRYQPQHF. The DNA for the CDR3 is TGTGCCAGTTGCAGCGACCGCTATCAGCCCCAGCATTTT. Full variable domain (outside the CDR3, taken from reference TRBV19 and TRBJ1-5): DGGITQSPKYLFRKEGQNVTLSCEQNLNHDAMYWYRQDPGQGLRLIYYSQIVNDFQKGDIAEGYSVSREKKESFPLTVTSAQKNPTAFYLCASCSDRYQPQHFGDGTRLSIL.

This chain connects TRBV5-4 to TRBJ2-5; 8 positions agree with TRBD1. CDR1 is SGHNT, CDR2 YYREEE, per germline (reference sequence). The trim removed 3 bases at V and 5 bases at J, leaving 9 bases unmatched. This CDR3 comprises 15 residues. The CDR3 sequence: CASSSRTGQRETQYF. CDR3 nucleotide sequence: TGTGCCAGCAGCTCCAGGACAGGGCAGAGGGAGACCCAGTACTTC.

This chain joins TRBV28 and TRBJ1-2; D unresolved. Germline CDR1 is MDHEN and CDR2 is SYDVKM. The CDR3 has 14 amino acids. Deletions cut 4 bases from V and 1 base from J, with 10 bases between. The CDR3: CASSSEGDNYGYTF. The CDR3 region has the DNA TGTGCCAGCAGTTCCGAGGGAGATAACTATGGCTACACCTTC.

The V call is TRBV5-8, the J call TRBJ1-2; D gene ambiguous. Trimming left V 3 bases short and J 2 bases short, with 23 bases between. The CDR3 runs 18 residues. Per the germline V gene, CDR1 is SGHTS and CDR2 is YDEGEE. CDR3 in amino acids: CASSSSLPRVLLNYGYTF. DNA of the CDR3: TGTGCCAGCAGCTCGAGCCTTCCTCGGGTCCTACTAAACTATGGCTACACCTTC.

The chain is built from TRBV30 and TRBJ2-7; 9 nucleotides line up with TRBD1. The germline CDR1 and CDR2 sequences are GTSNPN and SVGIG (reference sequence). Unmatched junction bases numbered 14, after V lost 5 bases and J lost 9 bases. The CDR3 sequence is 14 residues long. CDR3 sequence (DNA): TGTGCCTGGGGGGTCGGGACAGGGAGGACGAGGCAGTACTTC. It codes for CAWGVGTGRTRQYF.

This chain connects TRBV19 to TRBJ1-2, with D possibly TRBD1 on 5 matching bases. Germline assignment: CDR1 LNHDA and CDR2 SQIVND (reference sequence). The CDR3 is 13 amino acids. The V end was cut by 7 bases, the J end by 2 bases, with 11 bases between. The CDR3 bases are TGTGCCAGTACCCTGGGGGGGAACTATGGCTACACCTTC. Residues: CASTLGGNYGYTF.

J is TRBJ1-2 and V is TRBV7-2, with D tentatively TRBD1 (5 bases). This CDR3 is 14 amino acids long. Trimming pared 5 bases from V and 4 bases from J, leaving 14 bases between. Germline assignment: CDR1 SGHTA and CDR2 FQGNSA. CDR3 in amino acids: CASSPRGVGYGYTF. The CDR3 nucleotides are TGTGCCAGCAGCCCCCGGGGGGTCGGCTATGGCTACACCTTC.

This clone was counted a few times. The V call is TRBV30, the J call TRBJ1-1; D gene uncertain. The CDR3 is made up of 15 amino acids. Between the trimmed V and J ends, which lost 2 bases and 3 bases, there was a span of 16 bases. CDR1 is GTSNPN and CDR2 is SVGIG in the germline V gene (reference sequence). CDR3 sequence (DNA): TGTGCCTGGAGTCTCCCGACGGGGAGGCACACTGAAGCTTTCTTT. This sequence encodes CAWSLPTGRHTEAFF.

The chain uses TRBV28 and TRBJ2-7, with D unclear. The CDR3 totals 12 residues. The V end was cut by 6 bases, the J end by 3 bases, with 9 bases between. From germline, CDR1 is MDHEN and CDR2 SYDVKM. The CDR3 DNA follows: TGTGCCAGCAGGGGCCCTAACTACGAGCAGTACTTC. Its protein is CASRGPNYEQYF.